The clone carrying this T cell receptor beta chain has only a few counts. Using immunoSEQ multiplex PCR, the repertoire was profiled, and TCRdb retains in-frame clones only, with some absent. The data hold roughly 290,000 clones, with around four fifths observed a single time. This entry belongs to a study of blood T cell repertoires in COVID-19. Trimming left V 2 bases short and J 13 bases short, with 17 bases between. CDR3 length equals 13 residues. The clonotype comes from a woman aged 50 to 60 with active or convalescent COVID-19. The chain combines TRBV12-3 or TRBV12-4 with TRBJ1-1; D is perhaps TRBD1 (5 bases). The sequencing sample was made of peripheral blood. CDR3 bases: TGTGCCAGCAGTTTAAGTGGGGCATATGTGGTTTTCTTT. This translates into CASSLSGAYVVFF.